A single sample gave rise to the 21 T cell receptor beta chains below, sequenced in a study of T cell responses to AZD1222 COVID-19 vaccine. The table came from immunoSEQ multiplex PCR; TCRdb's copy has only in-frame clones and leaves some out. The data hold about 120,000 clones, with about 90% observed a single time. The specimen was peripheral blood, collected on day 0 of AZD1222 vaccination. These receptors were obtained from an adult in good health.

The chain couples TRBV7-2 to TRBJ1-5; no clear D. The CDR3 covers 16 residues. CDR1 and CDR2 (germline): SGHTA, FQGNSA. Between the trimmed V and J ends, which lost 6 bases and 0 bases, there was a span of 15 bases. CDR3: CASSPRPGYSNQPQHF. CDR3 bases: TGTGCCAGCAGTCCAAGGCCGGGATATAGCAATCAGCCCCAGCATTTT.

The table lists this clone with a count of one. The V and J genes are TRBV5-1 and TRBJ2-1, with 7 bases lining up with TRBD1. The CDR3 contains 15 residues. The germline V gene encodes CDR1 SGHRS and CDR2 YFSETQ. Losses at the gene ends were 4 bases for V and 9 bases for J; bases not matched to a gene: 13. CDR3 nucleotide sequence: TGCGCCAGCAGCCCAAGGGGGCAGTGGGACGGTGAGCAGTTCTTC. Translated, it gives CASSPRGQWDGEQFF. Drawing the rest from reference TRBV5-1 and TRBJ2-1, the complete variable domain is KAGVTQTPRYLIKTRGQQVTLSCSPISGHRSVSWYQQTPGQGLQFLFEYFSETQRNKGNFPGRFSGRQFSNSRSEMNVSTLELGDSALYLCASSPRGQWDGEQFFGPGTRLTVL.

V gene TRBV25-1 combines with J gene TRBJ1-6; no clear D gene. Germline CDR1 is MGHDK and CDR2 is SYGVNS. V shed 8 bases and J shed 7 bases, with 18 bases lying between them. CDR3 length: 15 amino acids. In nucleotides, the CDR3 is TGTGCCAGCCTGGGGTCGACCTTAGGGAATTCACCCCTCCACTTT. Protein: CASLGSTLGNSPLHF.

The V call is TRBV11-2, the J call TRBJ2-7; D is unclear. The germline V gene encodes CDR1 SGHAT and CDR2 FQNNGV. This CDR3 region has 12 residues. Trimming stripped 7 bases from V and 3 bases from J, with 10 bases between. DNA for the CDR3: TGTGCCAGCACCAATAGGAACTACGAGCAGTACTTC. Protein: CASTNRNYEQYF. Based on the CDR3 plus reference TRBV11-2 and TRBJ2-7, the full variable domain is EAGVAQSPRYKIIEKRQSVAFWCNPISGHATLYWYQQILGQGPKLLIQFQNNGVVDDSQLPKDRFSAERLKGVDSTLKIQPAKLEDSAVYLCASTNRNYEQYFGPGTRLTVT.

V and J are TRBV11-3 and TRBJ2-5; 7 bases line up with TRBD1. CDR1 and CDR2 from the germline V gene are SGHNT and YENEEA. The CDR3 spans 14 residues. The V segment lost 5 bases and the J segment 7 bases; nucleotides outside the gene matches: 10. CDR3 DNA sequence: TGTGCCAGCAGCCCCGACAGGGCGAGCGGGACCCAGTACTTC. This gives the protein CASSPDRASGTQYF.

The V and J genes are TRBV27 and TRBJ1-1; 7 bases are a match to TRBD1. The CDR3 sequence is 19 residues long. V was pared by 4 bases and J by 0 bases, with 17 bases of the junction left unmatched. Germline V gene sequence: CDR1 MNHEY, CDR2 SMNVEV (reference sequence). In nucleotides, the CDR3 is TGTGCCAGCAGTTCCCCACCCGACAGGGCCAATAGGGTGAACACTGAAGCTTTCTTT. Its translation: CASSSPPDRANRVNTEAFF.

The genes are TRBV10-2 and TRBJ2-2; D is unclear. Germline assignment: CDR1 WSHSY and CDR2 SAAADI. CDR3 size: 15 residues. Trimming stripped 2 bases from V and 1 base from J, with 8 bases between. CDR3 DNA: TGCGCCAGCAGTGAGAGATGGAAGAACACCGGGGAGCTGTTTTTT. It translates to CASSERWKNTGELFF.

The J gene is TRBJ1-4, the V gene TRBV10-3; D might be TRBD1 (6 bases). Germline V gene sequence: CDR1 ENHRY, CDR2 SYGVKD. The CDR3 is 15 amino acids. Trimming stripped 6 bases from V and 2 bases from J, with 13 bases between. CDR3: CAISPTGYTNEKLFF. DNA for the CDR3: TGTGCCATCAGCCCTACAGGGTACACTAATGAAAAACTGTTTTTT.

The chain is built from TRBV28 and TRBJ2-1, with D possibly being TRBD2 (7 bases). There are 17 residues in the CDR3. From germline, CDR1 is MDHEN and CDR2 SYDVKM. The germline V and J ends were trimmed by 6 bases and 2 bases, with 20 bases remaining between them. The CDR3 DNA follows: TGTGCCAGCAGCACCACGGGGGGCGCGATCCCCTACAATGAGCAGTTCTTC. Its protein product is CASSTTGGAIPYNEQFF.

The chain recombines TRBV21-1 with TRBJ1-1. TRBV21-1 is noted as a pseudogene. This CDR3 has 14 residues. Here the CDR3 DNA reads TGTGCCAGCAGCAAAACACGGGATTTCGCTGAAGCTTTCTTT. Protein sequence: CASSKTRDFAEAFF.

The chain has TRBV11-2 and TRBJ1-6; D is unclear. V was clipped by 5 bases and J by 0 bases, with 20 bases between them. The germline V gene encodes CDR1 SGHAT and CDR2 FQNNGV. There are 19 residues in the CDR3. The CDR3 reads CASSPQPGLASSYNSPLHF. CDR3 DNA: TGTGCCAGCAGCCCACAGCCCGGCTTGGCCAGCTCCTATAATTCACCCCTCCACTTT.

The CDR3 DNA follows: TGTGCCAGCAGTGCCTGGGACAGGGGGAGTAATCAGCCCCAGCATTTT. Protein product: CASSAWDRGSNQPQHF. The chain recombines TRBV6-1 with TRBJ1-5, with 11 bases lining up with TRBD1. Germline CDR1 is MNHNS and CDR2 is SASEGT. The CDR3 extends over 16 amino acids. Trimming cost V 4 bases and J 4 bases; bases outside gene matches: 6.

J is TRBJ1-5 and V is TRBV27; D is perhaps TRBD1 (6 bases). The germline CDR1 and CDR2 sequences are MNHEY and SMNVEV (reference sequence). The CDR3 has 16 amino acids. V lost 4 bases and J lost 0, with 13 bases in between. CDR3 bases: TGTGCCAGCAGTTACCGGACAGAAAATAGCAATCAGCCCCAGCATTTT. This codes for CASSYRTENSNQPQHF.

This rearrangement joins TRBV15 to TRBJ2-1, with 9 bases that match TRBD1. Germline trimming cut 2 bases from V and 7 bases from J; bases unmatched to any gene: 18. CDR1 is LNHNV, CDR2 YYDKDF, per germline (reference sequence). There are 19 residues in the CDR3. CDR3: CATSRPSPGLGTGRNEQFF. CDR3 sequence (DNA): TGTGCCACCAGCAGACCTAGTCCGGGGCTGGGGACAGGGAGGAATGAGCAGTTCTTC.

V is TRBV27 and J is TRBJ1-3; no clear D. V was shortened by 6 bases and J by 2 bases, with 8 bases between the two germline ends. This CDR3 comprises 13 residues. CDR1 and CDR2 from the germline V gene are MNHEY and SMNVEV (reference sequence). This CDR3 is CASRKGPGNTIYF. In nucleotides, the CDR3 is TGTGCCAGCAGGAAGGGCCCTGGAAACACCATATATTTT.

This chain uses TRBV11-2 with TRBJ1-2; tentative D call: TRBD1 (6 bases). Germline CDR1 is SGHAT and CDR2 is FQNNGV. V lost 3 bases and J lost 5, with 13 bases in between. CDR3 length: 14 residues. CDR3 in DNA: TGTGCCAGCAGCTTCGATAACAGGGTTTATGGCTACACCTTC. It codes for CASSFDNRVYGYTF.

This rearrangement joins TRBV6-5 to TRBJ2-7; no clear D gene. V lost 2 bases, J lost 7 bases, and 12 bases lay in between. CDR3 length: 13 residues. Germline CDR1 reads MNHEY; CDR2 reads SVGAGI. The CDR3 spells CASSYIRGLEQYF. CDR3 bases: TGTGCCAGCAGTTACATCCGAGGATTAGAGCAGTACTTC.

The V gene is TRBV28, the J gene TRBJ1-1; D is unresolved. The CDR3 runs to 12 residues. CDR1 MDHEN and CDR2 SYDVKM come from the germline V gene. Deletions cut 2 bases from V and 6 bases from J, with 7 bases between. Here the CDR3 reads CASSLRGPEAFF. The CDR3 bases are TGTGCCAGCAGTTTACGTGGGCCTGAAGCTTTCTTT.

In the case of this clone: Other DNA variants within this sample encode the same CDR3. The CDR3, as DNA: TGTGCCAGCAGTGAAGTCGAAGGGACTGAAGCTTTCTTT. It translates to CASSEVEGTEAFF. This sequence joins TRBV2 and TRBJ1-1; D remains ambiguous. Germline values: CDR1 SNHLY, CDR2 FYNNEI. The length of the CDR3 is 13 residues. The V gene lost 1 base and the J gene lost 5 bases, with 8 bases spanning the gap.

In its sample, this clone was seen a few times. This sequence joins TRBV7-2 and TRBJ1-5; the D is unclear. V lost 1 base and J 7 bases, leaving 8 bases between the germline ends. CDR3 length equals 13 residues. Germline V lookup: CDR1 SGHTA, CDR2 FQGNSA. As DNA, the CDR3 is TGTGCCAGCAGCTTAGTCGGGCGGCAGCCCCAGCATTTT. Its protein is CASSLVGRQPQHF.

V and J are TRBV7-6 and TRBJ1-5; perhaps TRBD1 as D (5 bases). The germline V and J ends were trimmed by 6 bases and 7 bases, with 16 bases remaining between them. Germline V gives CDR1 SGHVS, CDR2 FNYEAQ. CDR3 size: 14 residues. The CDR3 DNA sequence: TGTGCCAGCAGTTTGGGGGAGGCGGTACAGCCCCAGCATTTT. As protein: CASSLGEAVQPQHF.